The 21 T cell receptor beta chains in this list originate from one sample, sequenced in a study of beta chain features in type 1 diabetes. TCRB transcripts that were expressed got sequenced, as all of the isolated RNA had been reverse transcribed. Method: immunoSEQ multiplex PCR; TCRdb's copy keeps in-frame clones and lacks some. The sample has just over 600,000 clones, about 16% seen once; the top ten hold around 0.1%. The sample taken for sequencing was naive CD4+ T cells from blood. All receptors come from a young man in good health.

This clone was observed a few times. In DNA, the CDR3 is TGTGCCACCAGCAGAGGAAGCGGGATCTCCTACGAGCAGTACTTC. Protein: CATSRGSGISYEQYF. The chain carries TRBV15 and TRBJ2-7; 7 positions agree with TRBD2. V was clipped by 1 base and J by 0 bases; unmatched bases: 3. CDR3 size: 15 residues. Germline V gene sequence: CDR1 LNHNV, CDR2 YYDKDF (reference sequence). Full variable domain (remainder filled in from reference TRBV15 and TRBJ2-7): DAMVIQNPRYQVTQFGKPVTLSCSQTLNHNVMYWYQQKSSQAPKLLFHYYDKDFNNEADTPDNFQSRRPNTSFCFLDIRSPGLGDTAMYLCATSRGSGISYEQYFGPGTRLTVT.

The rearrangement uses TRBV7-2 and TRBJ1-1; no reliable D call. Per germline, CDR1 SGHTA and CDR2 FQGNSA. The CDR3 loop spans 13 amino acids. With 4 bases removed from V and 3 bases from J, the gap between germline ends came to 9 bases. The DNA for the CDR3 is TGTGCCAGCAGCTGGTTGGGGTACACTGAAGCTTTCTTT. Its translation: CASSWLGYTEAFF.

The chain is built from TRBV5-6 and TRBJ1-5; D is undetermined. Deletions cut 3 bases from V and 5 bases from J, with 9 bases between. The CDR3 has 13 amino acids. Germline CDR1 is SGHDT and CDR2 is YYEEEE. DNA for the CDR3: TGTGCCAGCAGCTCAAATATGGATCAGCCCCAGCATTTT. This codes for CASSSNMDQPQHF.

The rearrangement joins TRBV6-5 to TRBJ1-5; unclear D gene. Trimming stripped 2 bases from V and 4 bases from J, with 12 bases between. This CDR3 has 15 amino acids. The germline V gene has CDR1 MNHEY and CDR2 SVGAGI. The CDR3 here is CASSYPTGRNQPQHF. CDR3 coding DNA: TGTGCCAGCAGTTACCCGACCGGAAGGAATCAGCCCCAGCATTTT.

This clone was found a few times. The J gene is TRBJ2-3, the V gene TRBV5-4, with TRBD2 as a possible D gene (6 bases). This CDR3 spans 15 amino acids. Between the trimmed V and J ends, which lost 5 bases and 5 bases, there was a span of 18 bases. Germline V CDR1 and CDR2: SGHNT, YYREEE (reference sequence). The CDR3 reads CASSTAGFLGDTQYF. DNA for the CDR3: TGTGCCAGCAGTACCGCGGGATTTCTTGGAGATACGCAGTATTTT. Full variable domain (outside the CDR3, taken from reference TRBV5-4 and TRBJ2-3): ETGVTQSPTHLIKTRGQQVTLRCSSQSGHNTVSWYQQALGQGPQFIFQYYREEENGRGNFPPRFSGLQFPNYSSELNVNALELDDSALYLCASSTAGFLGDTQYFGPGTRLTVL.

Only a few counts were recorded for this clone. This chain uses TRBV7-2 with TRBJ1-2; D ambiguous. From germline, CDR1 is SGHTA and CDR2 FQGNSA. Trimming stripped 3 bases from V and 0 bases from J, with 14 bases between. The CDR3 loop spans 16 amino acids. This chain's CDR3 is CASSLISPATNYGYTF. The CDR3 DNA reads TGTGCCAGCAGCTTGATTAGTCCCGCTACTAACTATGGCTACACCTTC. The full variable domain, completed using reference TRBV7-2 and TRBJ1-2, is GAGVSQSPSNKVTEKGKDVELRCDPISGHTALYWYRQSLGQGLEFLIYFQGNSAPDKSGLPSDRFSAERTGGSVSTLTIQRTQQEDSAVYLCASSLISPATNYGYTFGSGTRLTVV.

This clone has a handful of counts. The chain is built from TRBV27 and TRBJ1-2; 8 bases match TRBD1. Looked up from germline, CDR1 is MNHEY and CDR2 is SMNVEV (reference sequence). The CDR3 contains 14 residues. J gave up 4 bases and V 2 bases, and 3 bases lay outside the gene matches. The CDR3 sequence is CASSLRDRTYGYTF. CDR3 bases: TGTGCCAGCAGTTTAAGGGACAGGACCTATGGCTACACCTTC.

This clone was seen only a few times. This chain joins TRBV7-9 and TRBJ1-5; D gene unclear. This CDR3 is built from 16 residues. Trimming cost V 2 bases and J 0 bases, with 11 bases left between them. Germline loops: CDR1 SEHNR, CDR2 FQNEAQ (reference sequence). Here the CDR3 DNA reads TGTGCCAGCAGCTTAAGTCCCGGGGATAGCAATCAGCCCCAGCATTTT. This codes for CASSLSPGDSNQPQHF.

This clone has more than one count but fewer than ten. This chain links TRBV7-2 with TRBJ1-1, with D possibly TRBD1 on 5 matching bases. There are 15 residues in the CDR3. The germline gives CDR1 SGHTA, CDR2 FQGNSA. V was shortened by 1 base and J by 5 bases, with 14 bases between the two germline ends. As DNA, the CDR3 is TGTGCCAGCAGCTTAGTTTTGGGGAAGGGGACTGAAGCTTTCTTT. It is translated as CASSLVLGKGTEAFF.

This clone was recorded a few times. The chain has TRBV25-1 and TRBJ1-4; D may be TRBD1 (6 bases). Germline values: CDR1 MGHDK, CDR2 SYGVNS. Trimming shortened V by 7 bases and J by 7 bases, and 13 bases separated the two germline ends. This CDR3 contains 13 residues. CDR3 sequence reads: CASNNRASEKLFF. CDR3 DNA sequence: TGTGCCAGCAATAACAGGGCATCTGAAAAACTGTTTTTT.

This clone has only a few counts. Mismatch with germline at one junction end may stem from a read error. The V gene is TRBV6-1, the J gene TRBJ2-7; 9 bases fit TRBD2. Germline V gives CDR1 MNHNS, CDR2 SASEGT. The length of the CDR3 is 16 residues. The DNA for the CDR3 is TGTGCCAGCAGTCAAGCTGGACTAGCGACAATTTACGAGCAGTACTTC. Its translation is CASSQAGLATIYEQYF.

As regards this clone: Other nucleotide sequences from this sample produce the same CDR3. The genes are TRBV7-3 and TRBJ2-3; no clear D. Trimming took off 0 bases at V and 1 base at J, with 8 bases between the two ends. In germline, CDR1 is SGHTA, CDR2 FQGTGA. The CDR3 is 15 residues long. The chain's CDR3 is CASSLTPGRTDTQYF. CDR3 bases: TGTGCCAGCAGCTTAACGCCCGGCCGCACAGATACGCAGTATTTT.

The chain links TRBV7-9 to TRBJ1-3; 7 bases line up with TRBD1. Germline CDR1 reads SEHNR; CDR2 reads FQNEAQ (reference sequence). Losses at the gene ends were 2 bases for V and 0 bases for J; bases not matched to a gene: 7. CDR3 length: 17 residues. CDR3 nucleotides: TGTGCCAGCAGCTTACCTCGGGACAGCGTCTCTGGAAACACCATATATTTT. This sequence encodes CASSLPRDSVSGNTIYF. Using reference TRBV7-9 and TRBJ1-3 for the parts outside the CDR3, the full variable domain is DTGVSQNPRHKITKRGQNVTFRCDPISEHNRLYWYRQTLGQGPEFLTYFQNEAQLEKSRLLSDRFSAERPKGSFSTLEIQRTEQGDSAMYLCASSLPRDSVSGNTIYFGEGSWLTVV.

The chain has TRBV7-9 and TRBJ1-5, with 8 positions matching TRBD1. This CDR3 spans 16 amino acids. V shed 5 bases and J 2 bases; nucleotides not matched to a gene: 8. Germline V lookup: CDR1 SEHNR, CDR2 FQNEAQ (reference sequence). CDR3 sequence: CASSPGTGEGNQPQHF. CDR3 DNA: TGTGCCAGCAGCCCTGGGACAGGAGAGGGCAATCAGCCCCAGCATTTT.

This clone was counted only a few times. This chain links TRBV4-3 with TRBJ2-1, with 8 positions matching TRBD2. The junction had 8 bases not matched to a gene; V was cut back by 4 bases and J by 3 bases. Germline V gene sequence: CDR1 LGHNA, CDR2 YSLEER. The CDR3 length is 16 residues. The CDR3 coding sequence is TGCGCCAGCAGCCCTCCCACTAGCGGAAACTACAATGAGCAGTTCTTC. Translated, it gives CASSPPTSGNYNEQFF.

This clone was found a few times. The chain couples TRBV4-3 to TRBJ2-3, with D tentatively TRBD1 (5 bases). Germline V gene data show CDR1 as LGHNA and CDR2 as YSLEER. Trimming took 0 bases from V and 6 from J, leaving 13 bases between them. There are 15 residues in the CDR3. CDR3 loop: CASSQDSGPSDTQYF. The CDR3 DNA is TGCGCCAGCAGCCAAGATTCAGGGCCTTCGGATACGCAGTATTTT.

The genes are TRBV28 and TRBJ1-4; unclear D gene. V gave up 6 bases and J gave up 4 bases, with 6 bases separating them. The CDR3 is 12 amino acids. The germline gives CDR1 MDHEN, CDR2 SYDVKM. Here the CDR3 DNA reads TGTGCCAGCAGCGCTGGTAATGAAAAACTGTTTTTT. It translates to CASSAGNEKLFF.

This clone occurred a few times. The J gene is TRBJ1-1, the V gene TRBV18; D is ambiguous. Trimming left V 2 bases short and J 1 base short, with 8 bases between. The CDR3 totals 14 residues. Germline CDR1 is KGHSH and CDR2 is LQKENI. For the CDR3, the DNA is TGTGCCAGCTCACCATGGATTAAGAACACTGAAGCTTTCTTT. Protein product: CASSPWIKNTEAFF.

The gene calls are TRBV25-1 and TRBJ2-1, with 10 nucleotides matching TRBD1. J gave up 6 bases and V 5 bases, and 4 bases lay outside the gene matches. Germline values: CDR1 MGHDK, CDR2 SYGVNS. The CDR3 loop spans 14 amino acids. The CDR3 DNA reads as TGTGCCAGCAGTAGACAGGGGGCAGGCAATGAGCAGTTCTTC. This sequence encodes CASSRQGAGNEQFF.

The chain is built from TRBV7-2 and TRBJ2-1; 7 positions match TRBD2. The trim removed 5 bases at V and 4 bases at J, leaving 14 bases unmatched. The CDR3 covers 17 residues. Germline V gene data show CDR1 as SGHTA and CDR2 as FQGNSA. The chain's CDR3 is CASSPDLSPSGYNEQFF. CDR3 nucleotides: TGTGCCAGCAGCCCCGACCTTAGCCCTAGCGGATACAATGAGCAGTTCTTC.

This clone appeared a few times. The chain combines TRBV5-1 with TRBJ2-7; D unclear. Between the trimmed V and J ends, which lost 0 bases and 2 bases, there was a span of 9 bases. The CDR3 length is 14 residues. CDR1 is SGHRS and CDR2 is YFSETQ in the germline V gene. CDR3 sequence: CASSLEGPPYEQYF. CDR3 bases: TGCGCCAGCAGCTTGGAAGGGCCCCCCTACGAGCAGTACTTC.